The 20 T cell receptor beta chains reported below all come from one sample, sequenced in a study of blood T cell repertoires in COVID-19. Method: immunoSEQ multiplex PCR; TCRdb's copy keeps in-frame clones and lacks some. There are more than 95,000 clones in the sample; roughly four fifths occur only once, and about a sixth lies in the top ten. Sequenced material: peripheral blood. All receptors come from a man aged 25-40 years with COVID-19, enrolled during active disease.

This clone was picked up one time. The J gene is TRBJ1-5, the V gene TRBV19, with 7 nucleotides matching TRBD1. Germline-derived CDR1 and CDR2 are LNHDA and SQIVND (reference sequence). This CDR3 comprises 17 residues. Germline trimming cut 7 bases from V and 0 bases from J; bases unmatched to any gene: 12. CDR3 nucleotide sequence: TGTGCCAGTAATTGGGACAGCCATTTTAATAGCAATCAGCCCCAGCATTTT. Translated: CASNWDSHFNSNQPQHF. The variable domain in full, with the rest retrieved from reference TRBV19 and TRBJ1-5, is DGGITQSPKYLFRKEGQNVTLSCEQNLNHDAMYWYRQDPGQGLRLIYYSQIVNDFQKGDIAEGYSVSREKKESFPLTVTSAQKNPTAFYLCASNWDSHFNSNQPQHFGDGTRLSIL.

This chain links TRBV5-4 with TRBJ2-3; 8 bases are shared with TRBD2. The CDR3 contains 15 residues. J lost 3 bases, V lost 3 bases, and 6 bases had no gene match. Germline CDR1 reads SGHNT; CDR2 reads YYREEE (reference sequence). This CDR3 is CASSSIAGSTDTQYF. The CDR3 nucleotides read TGTGCCAGCAGCTCTATAGCGGGATCGACAGATACGCAGTATTTT. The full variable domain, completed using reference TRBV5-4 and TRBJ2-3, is ETGVTQSPTHLIKTRGQQVTLRCSSQSGHNTVSWYQQALGQGPQFIFQYYREEENGRGNFPPRFSGLQFPNYSSELNVNALELDDSALYLCASSSIAGSTDTQYFGPGTRLTVL.

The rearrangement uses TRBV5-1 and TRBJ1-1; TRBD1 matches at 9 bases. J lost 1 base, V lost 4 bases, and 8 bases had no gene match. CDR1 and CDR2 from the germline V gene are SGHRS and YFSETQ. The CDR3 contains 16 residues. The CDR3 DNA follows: TGCGCCAGCAGCCGGACAACGGGACAGGGGAACACTGAAGCTTTCTTT. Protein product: CASSRTTGQGNTEAFF.

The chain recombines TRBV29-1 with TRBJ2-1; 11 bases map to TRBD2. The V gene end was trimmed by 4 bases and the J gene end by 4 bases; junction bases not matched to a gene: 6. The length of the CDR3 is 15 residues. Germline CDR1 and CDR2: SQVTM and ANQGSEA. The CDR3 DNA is TGCAGCGTTGCTCGACTAGCGGGGAATTACAATGAGCAGTTCTTC. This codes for CSVARLAGNYNEQFF.

The CDR3 loop reads CASNPTTGADGYTF. The CDR3 DNA follows: TGTGCCAGTAATCCGACCACAGGGGCGGATGGCTACACCTTC. This chain joins TRBV19 and TRBJ1-2; TRBD1 matches at 7 bases. After removal of 7 bases from V and 6 bases from J, the junction contained 11 bases not matched to a gene. This CDR3 spans 14 amino acids. From germline, CDR1 is LNHDA and CDR2 SQIVND (reference sequence).

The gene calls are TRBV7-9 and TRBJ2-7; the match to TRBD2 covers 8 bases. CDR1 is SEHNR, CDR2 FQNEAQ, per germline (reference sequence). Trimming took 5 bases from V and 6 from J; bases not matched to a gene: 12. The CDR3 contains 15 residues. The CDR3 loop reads CASSEAGTRNREQYF. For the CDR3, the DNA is TGTGCCAGCAGCGAGGCCGGGACTAGGAACCGCGAGCAGTACTTC.

CDR3 sequence reads: CASSYSGSGAQHF. The CDR3 nucleotides read TGTGCCAGCAGTTACAGCGGGTCGGGGGCCCAGCATTTT. This chain links TRBV6-5 with TRBJ1-5; tentatively, D is TRBD1 (5 bases). There are 13 residues in the CDR3. Germline CDR1 reads MNHEY; CDR2 reads SVGAGI. Trimming removed 2 bases at V and 11 bases at J, with 13 bases between.

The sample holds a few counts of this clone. CDR3 sequence reads: CASRSTPGQGSGNTIYF. CDR3 DNA sequence: TGTGCCAGCAGATCTACGCCGGGACAGGGCTCTGGAAACACCATATATTTT. This chain uses TRBV5-4 with TRBJ1-3; 9 nucleotides match TRBD1. J lost 0 bases, V lost 5 bases, and 9 bases had no gene match. The CDR3 contains 17 residues. Germline V gene lookup returns CDR1 SGHNT and CDR2 YYREEE (reference sequence).

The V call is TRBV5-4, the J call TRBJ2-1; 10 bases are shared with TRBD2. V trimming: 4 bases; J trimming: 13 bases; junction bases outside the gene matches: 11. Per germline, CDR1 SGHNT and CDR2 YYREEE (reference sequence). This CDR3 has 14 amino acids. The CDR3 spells CASSPGTSADQQFF. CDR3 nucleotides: TGTGCCAGCAGCCCCGGGACTAGCGCGGACCAACAGTTCTTC. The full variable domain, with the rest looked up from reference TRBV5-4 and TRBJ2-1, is ETGVTQSPTHLIKTRGQQVTLRCSSQSGHNTVSWYQQALGQGPQFIFQYYREEENGRGNFPPRFSGLQFPNYSSELNVNALELDDSALYLCASSPGTSADQQFFGPGTRLTVL.

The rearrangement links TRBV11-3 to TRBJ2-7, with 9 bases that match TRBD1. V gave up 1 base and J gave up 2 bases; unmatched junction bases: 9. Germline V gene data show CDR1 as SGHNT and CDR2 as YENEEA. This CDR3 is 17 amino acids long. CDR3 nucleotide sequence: TGTGCCAGCAGCTTAGCCCGAGAGACAGGGGGTACCTACGAGCAGTACTTC. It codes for CASSLARETGGTYEQYF.

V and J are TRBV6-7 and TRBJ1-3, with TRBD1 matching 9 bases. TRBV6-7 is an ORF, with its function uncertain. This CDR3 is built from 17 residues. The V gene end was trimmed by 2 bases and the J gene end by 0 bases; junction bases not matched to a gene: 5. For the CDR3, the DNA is TGTGCCAGCAGTTACCGGGACAGGGATACCTCTGGAAACACCATATATTTT. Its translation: CASSYRDRDTSGNTIYF.

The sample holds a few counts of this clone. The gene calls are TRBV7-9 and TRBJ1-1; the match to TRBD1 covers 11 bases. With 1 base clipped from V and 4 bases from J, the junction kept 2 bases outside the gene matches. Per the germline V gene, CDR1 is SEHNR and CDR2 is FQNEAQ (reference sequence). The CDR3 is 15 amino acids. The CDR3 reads CASSLVGTGGTEAFF. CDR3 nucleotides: TGTGCCAGCAGCTTAGTCGGGACAGGGGGCACTGAAGCTTTCTTT.

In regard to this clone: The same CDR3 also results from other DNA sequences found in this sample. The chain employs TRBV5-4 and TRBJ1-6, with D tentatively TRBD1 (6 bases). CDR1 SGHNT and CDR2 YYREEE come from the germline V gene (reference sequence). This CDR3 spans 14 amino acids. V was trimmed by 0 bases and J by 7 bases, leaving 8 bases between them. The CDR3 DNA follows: TGTGCCAGCAGCTTGGACAGGGTCAATTCACCCCTCCACTTT. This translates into CASSLDRVNSPLHF.

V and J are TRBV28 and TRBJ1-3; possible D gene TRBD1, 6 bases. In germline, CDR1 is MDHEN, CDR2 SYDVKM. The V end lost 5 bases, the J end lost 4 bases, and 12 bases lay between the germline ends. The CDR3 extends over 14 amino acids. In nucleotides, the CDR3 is TGTGCCAGCAGTCCTTCCGGGACAGGAAACACCATATATTTT. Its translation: CASSPSGTGNTIYF. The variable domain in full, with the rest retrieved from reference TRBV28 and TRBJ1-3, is DVKVTQSSRYLVKRTGEKVFLECVQDMDHENMFWYRQDPGLGLRLIYFSYDVKMKEKGDIPEGYSVSREKKERFSLILESASTNQTSMYLCASSPSGTGNTIYFGEGSWLTVV.

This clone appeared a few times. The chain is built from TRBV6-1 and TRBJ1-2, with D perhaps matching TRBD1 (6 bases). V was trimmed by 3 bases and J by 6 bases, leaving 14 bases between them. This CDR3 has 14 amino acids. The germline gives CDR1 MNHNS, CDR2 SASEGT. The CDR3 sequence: CASSDPQTGHGYTF. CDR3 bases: TGTGCCAGCAGTGATCCCCAAACAGGGCATGGCTACACCTTC.

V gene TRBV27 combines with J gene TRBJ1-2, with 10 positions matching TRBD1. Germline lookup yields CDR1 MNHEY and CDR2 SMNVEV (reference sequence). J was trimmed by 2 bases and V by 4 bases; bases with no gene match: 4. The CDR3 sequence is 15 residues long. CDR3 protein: CASSSMGQGNYGYTF. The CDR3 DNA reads TGTGCCAGCAGTTCCATGGGACAGGGGAACTATGGCTACACCTTC.

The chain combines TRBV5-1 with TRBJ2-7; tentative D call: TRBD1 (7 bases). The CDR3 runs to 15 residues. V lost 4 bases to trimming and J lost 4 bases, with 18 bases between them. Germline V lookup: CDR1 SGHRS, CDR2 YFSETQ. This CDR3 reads CASSRLTTGTYEQYF. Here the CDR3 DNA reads TGCGCCAGCAGCCGGCTCACGACAGGGACTTACGAGCAGTACTTC.

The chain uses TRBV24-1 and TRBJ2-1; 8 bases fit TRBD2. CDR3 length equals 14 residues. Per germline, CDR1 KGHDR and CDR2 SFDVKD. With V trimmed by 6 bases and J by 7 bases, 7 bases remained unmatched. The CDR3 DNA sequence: TGTGCCACCAGTAAAAGCGGGAGCGGGAATGAGCAGTTCTTC. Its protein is CATSKSGSGNEQFF.

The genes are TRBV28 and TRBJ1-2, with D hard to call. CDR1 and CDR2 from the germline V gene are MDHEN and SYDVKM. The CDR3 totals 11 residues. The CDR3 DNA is TGTTCCTCGAGCAGTCCGGGGGGCTACACCTTC. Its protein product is CSSSSPGGYTF.

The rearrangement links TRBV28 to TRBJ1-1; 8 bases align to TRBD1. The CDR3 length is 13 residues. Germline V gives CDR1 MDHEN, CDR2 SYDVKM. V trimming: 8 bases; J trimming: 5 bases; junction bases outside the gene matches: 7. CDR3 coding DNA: TGTGCCAGCGGACAGGGCTTGGGGACTGAAGCTTTCTTT. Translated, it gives CASGQGLGTEAFF.